The clone carrying this T cell receptor (beta chain) was seen just once. Its antigen is not identified. Trimming left V 3 bases short and J 1 base short, with 12 bases between. This CDR3 comprises 15 residues. The V gene's germline CDR1 is SEHNR and CDR2 FQNEAQ (reference sequence). PCR used 60 Vbeta primers and 13 Jbeta primers. Using immunoSEQ multiplex PCR, the repertoire was profiled, and TCRdb retains in-frame clones only, with some absent. Among approximately 97,000 clones listed, about four fifths were seen once. The sample comes from a study of cytomegalovirus exposure and HLA in healthy donors. Findings and limits, study-wide: Common viral pathogens were later found to be apparently linked to several of the most significant clusters.

The chain employs TRBV7-9 and TRBJ1-1; maybe TRBD1 (5 bases). The sequence derives from a male donor in good health and CMV-seropositive. Specimen: PBMCs. CDR3 bases: TGTGCCAGCAGCTTGGGTGGGGCCTCGAACACTGAAGCTTTCTTT. It codes for CASSLGGASNTEAFF. The variable domain in full, completed from reference TRBV7-9 and TRBJ1-1, reads DTGVSQNPRHKITKRGQNVTFRCDPISEHNRLYWYRQTLGQGPEFLTYFQNEAQLEKSRLLSDRFSAERPKGSFSTLEIQRTEQGDSAMYLCASSLGGASNTEAFFGQGTRLTVV.